This entry features one T cell receptor beta chain sequence. This record comes from a study of CD8+CD57+ T cells in acquired aplastic anemia. Sequencing involved patients with CD8+CD57+ cell expansion previously shown by flow cytometry. Genomic DNA templated the TCR beta VDJ and CDR3 profiling. A single record per CDR3 protein comes from TCRdb applying MiXCR to the reads. This sample yields over 250,000 distinct CDR3 sequences, of which 56% are seen a single time; approximately 1.3% belongs to the top ten. Specimen: sorted CD4+, CD8+, or CD8+CD57+ T cells (not recorded which) from PBMCs. This TCR derives from a human donor with aplastic anemia.

The CDR3 spells CASSSERSYEQYF. The DNA for the CDR3 is TGTGCCAGCAGCTCTGAGCGCTCCTACGAGCAGTACTTC. V and J are TRBV7-9 and TRBJ2-7, with unresolved D. Germline V CDR1 and CDR2: SEHNR, FQNEAQ (reference sequence). CDR3 length: 13 residues. Trimming took off 4 bases at V and 0 bases at J, with 7 bases between the two ends.